This T cell receptor beta chain was found in a study of beta chain features in type 1 diabetes. Regarding the study as a whole: PCR may have favored shorter templates equally in patients and controls. Any role of HLA type in TCRB rearrangement remained unresolved here.

The CDR3 runs to 15 residues. Per germline, CDR1 SGHNT and CDR2 YYREEE (reference sequence). The V and J ends lost 3 bases and 7 bases respectively, with 20 bases between them. As for this clone: The antigen remains unidentified.

Expressed TCRB transcripts were sequenced because the entire RNA isolate underwent reverse transcription. Generated by immunoSEQ multiplex PCR, the TCRdb table keeps only in-frame clones and is missing some. The repertoire holds about 160,000 clones, with approximately 9% as singletons. The clonotype was recovered from a woman aged 18-29 years in good health. This chain joins TRBV5-4 and TRBJ2-7, with D possibly matching TRBD2 (7 bases). Input material: central memory CD4+ T cells from blood. The CDR3 protein is CASSSPGGPAGEQYF. In nucleotides, the CDR3 is TGTGCCAGCAGCTCGCCCGGGGGGCCGGCGGGTGAGCAGTACTTC.